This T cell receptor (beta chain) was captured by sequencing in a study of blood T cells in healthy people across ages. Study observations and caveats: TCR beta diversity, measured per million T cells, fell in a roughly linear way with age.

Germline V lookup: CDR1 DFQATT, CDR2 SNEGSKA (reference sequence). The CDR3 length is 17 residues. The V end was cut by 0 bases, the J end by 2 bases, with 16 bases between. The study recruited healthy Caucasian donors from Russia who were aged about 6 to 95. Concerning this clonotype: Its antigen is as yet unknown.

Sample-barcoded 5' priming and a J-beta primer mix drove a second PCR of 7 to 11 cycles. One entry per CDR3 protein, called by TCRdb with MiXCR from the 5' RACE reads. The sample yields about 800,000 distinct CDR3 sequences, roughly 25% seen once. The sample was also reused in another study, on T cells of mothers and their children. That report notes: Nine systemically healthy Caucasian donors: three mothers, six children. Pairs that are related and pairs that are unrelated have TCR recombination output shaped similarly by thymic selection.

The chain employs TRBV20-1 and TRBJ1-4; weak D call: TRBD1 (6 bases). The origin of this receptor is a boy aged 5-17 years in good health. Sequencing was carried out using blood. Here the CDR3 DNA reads TGCAGTGCTAGAGAGGCGGGGCAGGGGAGGACTAATGAAAAACTGTTTTTT. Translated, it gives CSAREAGQGRTNEKLFF.